This TCR beta chain was sequenced for a study of shared clonotypes between healthy human individuals. The CDR3 contains 13 residues. Germline V lookup: CDR1 SGHDN, CDR2 FVKESK. V was pared by 6 bases and J by 1 base, with 4 bases between. Profiled with immunoSEQ multiplex PCR; TCRdb holds only in-frame clones, not every one. The data show about 1 million clones, about 80% seen once. Notes on this clone: Other DNA variants within this sample encode the same CDR3.

The chain is built from TRBV14 and TRBJ2-6; no clear D. The receptor was derived from a man between 18 and 29 years old in good health. Some clones in this sample may be carry-over from other donors' samples. The sequencing sample was made of memory CD4+ T cells from PBMCs. Described subset: CD45RA-negative fraction. The CDR3 coding sequence is TGTGCCAGCAGGGGTTCTGGGGCCAACGTCCTGACTTTC. Protein product: CASRGSGANVLTF.